This entry features one T cell receptor beta chain sequence. This record comes from a study of blood T cell repertoires in COVID-19. For the study at large: Acute and convalescent COVID-19 specimens originated in the United States, Italy and Spain. Sample material is recorded as cDNA or gDNA derived from T cells, B-cell-depleted T cells, or PBMCs.

Authors' processing steps: Amplification with reference gene primers provided the estimates of nucleated cell counts. Clones were sequenced by immunoSEQ multiplex PCR, and TCRdb holds only the in-frame ones, with some missing. V and J calls and clone size are those listed in that table; D and trimming were worked out from the DNA. The data show about 140,000 clones, roughly 85% seen once. CDR3 size: 13 residues. CDR1 is GTSNPN and CDR2 is SVGIG in the germline V gene (reference sequence). The V end lost 0 bases, the J end lost 1 base, and 7 bases lay between the germline ends. The V call is TRBV30, the J call TRBJ2-7; D remains ambiguous. This TCR came from a man aged 50-60 years with acute or convalescent COVID-19. The source material was peripheral blood. The CDR3 DNA reads as TGTGCCTGGAGTGTGTACAGTTCCTACGAGCAGTACTTC. Protein product: CAWSVYSSYEQYF.